Shown below are 13 T cell receptor beta chains from a single sample sequenced in a study of blood T cell repertoires in COVID-19. Repertoires were generated with immunoSEQ multiplex PCR, while TCRdb's copy carries only in-frame clones and drops some. The table shows 60,000 to 80,000 clones, with 85% to 90% occurring only once. The sample consisted of peripheral blood. The source is a man aged 55 to 69 with acute or convalescent COVID-19.

The CDR3 nucleotides are TGCGCCAGCAGCCTTATCCCGGGACAGGGTAACTCACCCCTCCACTTT. Its translation is CASSLIPGQGNSPLHF. The V gene is TRBV5-1, the J gene TRBJ1-6; 9 bases fit TRBD1. V lost 4 bases, J lost 10 bases, and 12 bases stayed unmatched. The CDR3 is 16 amino acids. The germline gives CDR1 SGHRS, CDR2 YFSETQ.

The gene calls are TRBV19 and TRBJ2-3, with D possibly TRBD1 on 5 matching bases. Per germline, CDR1 LNHDA and CDR2 SQIVND (reference sequence). CDR3 length: 14 residues. The V and J ends lost 3 bases and 2 bases respectively, with 9 bases between them. The CDR3 region has the DNA TGTGCCAGTAGTATCTTCAGGGCCACAGATACGCAGTATTTT. This translates into CASSIFRATDTQYF.

The V gene is TRBV30, the J gene TRBJ2-3; TRBD2 aligns across 12 bases. The CDR3 has 16 amino acids. V dropped 1 base and J dropped 2; count of bases not matched to a gene: 4. In germline, CDR1 is GTSNPN, CDR2 SVGIG (reference sequence). For the CDR3, the DNA is TGTGCCTGGAGTGCCGCTAGCGGGGGGGTCACAGATACGCAGTATTTT. This encodes CAWSAASGGVTDTQYF.

The rearrangement links TRBV7-9 to TRBJ1-1; TRBD1 matches at 11 bases. The CDR3 totals 14 residues. Per the germline V gene, CDR1 is SEHNR and CDR2 is FQNEAQ (reference sequence). The V and J ends lost 5 bases and 10 bases, in that order; junction bases with no gene match: 9. The CDR3 DNA follows: TGTGCCAGCAGCCTTTCCGGGACAGGGGGAATAGCTTTCTTT. It encodes CASSLSGTGGIAFF.

This chain connects TRBV6-5 to TRBJ2-1; perhaps TRBD2 as D (5 bases). The CDR3 sequence is 15 residues long. Germline CDR1 is MNHEY and CDR2 is SVGAGI. V was clipped by 4 bases and J by 0 bases, with 10 bases between them. The CDR3 loop reads CASSSDWSSYNEQFF. The CDR3 DNA follows: TGTGCCAGCAGTTCGGACTGGAGCTCCTACAATGAGCAGTTCTTC.

This chain connects TRBV19 to TRBJ1-1, with D unresolved. V was shortened by 4 bases and J by 0 bases, with 18 bases between the two germline ends. The germline V gene has CDR1 LNHDA and CDR2 SQIVND (reference sequence). This CDR3 spans 17 amino acids. The CDR3 DNA follows: TGTGCCAGTAGTACCTGGGCCCCAACGCCCCTGAACACTGAAGCTTTCTTT. Protein sequence: CASSTWAPTPLNTEAFF.

The J gene is TRBJ1-2, the V gene TRBV6-2 or TRBV6-3, with TRBD1 matching over 8 bases. The germline V gene has CDR1 MNHEY and CDR2 SVGEGT. There are 13 residues in the CDR3. The V segment lost 4 bases and the J segment 3 bases; nucleotides outside the gene matches: 1. The CDR3: CASSLGQDYGYTF. The CDR3 DNA reads TGTGCCAGCAGTTTGGGACAGGACTATGGCTACACCTTC.

The genes are TRBV19 and TRBJ2-1; tentative D call: TRBD2 (5 bases). The CDR3 is 14 amino acids. Germline loops: CDR1 LNHDA, CDR2 SQIVND (reference sequence). V lost 7 bases, J lost 2 bases, and 12 bases lay in between. The CDR3 spells CASNLRGTYNEQFF. For the CDR3, the DNA is TGTGCCAGTAACCTCCGGGGTACCTACAATGAGCAGTTCTTC.

The rearrangement joins TRBV3-1 (or the pseudogene TRBV3-2) to TRBJ2-7; maybe TRBD2 (6 bases). The CDR3 consists of 14 residues. V gave up 2 bases and J gave up 6 bases, with 14 bases separating them. Looked up from germline, CDR1 is LGHDT and CDR2 is YNNKEL (reference sequence). CDR3 region: CASSQQRPGSEQYF. The CDR3 DNA reads TGTGCCAGCAGCCAACAGAGGCCCGGGAGCGAGCAGTACTTC.

The CDR3 DNA is TGTGCCAGCAGTGTTAGCAGGGGATGGAACACTGAAGCTTTCTTT. Amino acid sequence: CASSVSRGWNTEAFF. This sequence joins TRBV14 and TRBJ1-1, with D perhaps TRBD1 (6 bases). This CDR3 contains 15 residues. V lost 6 bases, J lost 1 base, and 15 bases lay in between. CDR1 SGHDN and CDR2 FVKESK come from the germline V gene.

V is TRBV4-1 and J is TRBJ1-5; 7 bases align to TRBD1. V trimming: 2 bases; J trimming: 4 bases; junction bases outside the gene matches: 14. This CDR3 contains 18 residues. CDR1 and CDR2 (germline): MGHRA, YSYEKL. Written as DNA, the CDR3 is TGCGCCAGCAGCCAAACCCCCTCCGGGACAGTTATTAATCAGCCCCAGCATTTT. Translation: CASSQTPSGTVINQPQHF.

The DNA for the CDR3 is TGTGCCATCAGTGACAGGGGGAACACTGAAGCTTTCTTT. Translated, it gives CAISDRGNTEAFF. The J gene is TRBJ1-1, the V gene TRBV10-3; possibly TRBD1 for D (6 bases). With 3 bases removed from V and 1 base from J, the gap between germline ends came to 6 bases. In germline, CDR1 is ENHRY, CDR2 SYGVKD. CDR3 length equals 13 residues.

The chain links TRBV6-5 to TRBJ2-2; D unresolved. Germline values: CDR1 MNHEY, CDR2 SVGAGI. The CDR3 has 14 amino acids. V lost 4 bases and J lost 1, with 7 bases in between. The CDR3 spells CASSSFRNTGELFF. The CDR3 nucleotides read TGTGCCAGCAGTTCCTTCAGGAACACCGGGGAGCTGTTTTTT.